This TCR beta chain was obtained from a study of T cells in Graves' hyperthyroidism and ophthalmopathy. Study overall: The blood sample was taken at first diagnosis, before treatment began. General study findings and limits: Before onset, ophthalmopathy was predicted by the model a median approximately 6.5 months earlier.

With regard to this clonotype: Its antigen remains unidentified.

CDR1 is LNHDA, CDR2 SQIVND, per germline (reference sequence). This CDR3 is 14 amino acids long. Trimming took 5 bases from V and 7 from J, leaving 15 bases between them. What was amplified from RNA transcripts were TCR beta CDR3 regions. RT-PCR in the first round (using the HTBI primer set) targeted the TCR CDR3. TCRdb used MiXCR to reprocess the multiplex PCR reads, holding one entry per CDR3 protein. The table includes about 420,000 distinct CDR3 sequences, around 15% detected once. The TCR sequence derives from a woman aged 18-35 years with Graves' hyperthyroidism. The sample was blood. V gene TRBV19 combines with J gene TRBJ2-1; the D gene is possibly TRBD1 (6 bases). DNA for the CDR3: TGTGCCAGTAGTCCATACAGGGTGAGGAATGAGCAGTTCTTC. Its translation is CASSPYRVRNEQFF.